Shown below are 23 T cell receptor beta chains from a single sample sequenced in a study of blood T cell repertoires in COVID-19. The repertoire was sequenced with immunoSEQ multiplex PCR; TCRdb's copy has only in-frame clones and lacks some. This table holds about 180,000 clones, 80% to 90% found once. The specimen was peripheral blood. The receptors derive from a man aged 55 to 70 with acute or convalescent COVID-19.

The V and J genes are TRBV19 and TRBJ2-2; 9 positions agree with TRBD2. Losses at the gene ends were 6 bases for V and 3 bases for J; bases not matched to a gene: 8. CDR3 length: 16 amino acids. Looked up from germline, CDR1 is LNHDA and CDR2 is SQIVND (reference sequence). The CDR3 sequence: CASRSRGRADTGELFF. The CDR3 DNA reads as TGTGCCAGTAGATCTCGCGGGAGGGCCGACACCGGGGAGCTGTTTTTT.

The chain links TRBV28 to TRBJ1-5; 7 nucleotides match TRBD1. Losses at the gene ends were 4 bases for V and 1 base for J; bases not matched to a gene: 4. CDR1 MDHEN and CDR2 SYDVKM come from the germline V gene. The CDR3 is made up of 15 amino acids. The CDR3 is CASSSRTGSNQPQHF. DNA of the CDR3: TGTGCCAGCAGTTCGCGGACAGGAAGCAATCAGCCCCAGCATTTT.

The rearrangement uses TRBV6-5 and TRBJ1-4; TRBD1 matches at 9 bases. This CDR3 region has 15 residues. With 0 bases clipped from V and 8 bases from J, the junction kept 4 bases outside the gene matches. Germline V gene lookup returns CDR1 MNHEY and CDR2 SVGAGI. DNA of the CDR3: TGTGCCAGCAGTTACTCGGGACAGGGTGGGGAAAAACTGTTTTTT. It specifies CASSYSGQGGEKLFF.

The chain has TRBV28 and TRBJ2-7; D is perhaps TRBD2 (5 bases). Trimming removed 3 bases at V and 5 bases at J, with 14 bases between. The CDR3 is 14 amino acids. Germline V lookup: CDR1 MDHEN, CDR2 SYDVKM. The CDR3 coding sequence is TGTGCCAGCAGTTTTTTAGGCGACGGGAACGAGCAGTACTTC. This encodes CASSFLGDGNEQYF.

The CDR3 coding sequence is TGTGCCAGCAGCCAAGAACCGCTAGCTAGCCGCACCGGGGAGCTGTTTTTT. Its translation: CASSQEPLASRTGELFF. The chain joins TRBV3-1 (or the pseudogene TRBV3-2) to TRBJ2-2; the D gene is possibly TRBD2 (5 bases). V was trimmed by 0 bases and J by 4 bases, leaving 15 bases between them. Germline V gives CDR1 LGHDT, CDR2 YNNKEL (reference sequence). This CDR3 comprises 17 residues.

This sequence joins TRBV7-9 and TRBJ2-5, with D perhaps matching TRBD1 (5 bases). Looked up from germline, CDR1 is SEHNR and CDR2 is FQNEAQ (reference sequence). This CDR3 spans 12 amino acids. V shed 8 bases and J shed 3 bases, with 10 bases lying between them. Here the CDR3 DNA reads TGTGCCAGCCGAAGGGGTAAAGAGACCCAGTACTTC. It translates to CASRRGKETQYF.

This clone was seen only a few times. The chain couples TRBV6-5 to TRBJ2-1, with D perhaps matching TRBD2 (6 bases). V lost 10 bases and J 6 bases, leaving 22 bases between the germline ends. Germline CDR1 reads MNHEY; CDR2 reads SVGAGI. The CDR3 loop spans 15 amino acids. Written as DNA, the CDR3 is TGTGCCACCAGCAGGTTGACTAGTCCGGGCAATGAGCAGTTCTTC. Translation gives CATSRLTSPGNEQFF.

The chain links TRBV6-5 to TRBJ2-7; 10 positions agree with TRBD2. Germline V gene sequence: CDR1 MNHEY, CDR2 SVGAGI. The CDR3 is 15 residues long. V shed 2 bases, J shed 7 bases, and the junction held 8 bases outside the gene matches. The CDR3 protein is CASSYELAGEGEQYF. The DNA for the CDR3 is TGTGCCAGCAGTTACGAGCTAGCGGGAGAGGGGGAGCAGTACTTC.

In regard to this clone: The same CDR3 also results from other DNA sequences found in this sample. The gene calls are TRBV27 and TRBJ2-3; TRBD1 aligns across 10 bases. V was pared by 6 bases and J by 0 bases, with 3 bases of the junction left unmatched. Germline-derived CDR1 and CDR2 are MNHEY and SMNVEV (reference sequence). The length of the CDR3 is 15 residues. In DNA form, the CDR3 reads TGTGCCAGCAGCCGACAGGGGGCTAGCACAGATACGCAGTATTTT. Translating it yields CASSRQGASTDTQYF.

This chain links TRBV28 with TRBJ1-2, with D unresolved. Germline CDR1 is MDHEN and CDR2 is SYDVKM. V dropped 4 bases and J dropped 5 bases, with 14 bases sitting between them. The CDR3 runs to 14 residues. The CDR3 coding sequence is TGTGCCAGCAGTTCGGGAAAAGATAATTATGGCTACACCTTC. This sequence encodes CASSSGKDNYGYTF.

The rearrangement uses TRBV4-1 and TRBJ2-1; 12 positions agree with TRBD2. Germline CDR1 MGHRA, CDR2 YSYEKL. The ends lost 1 base at V and 6 bases at J; junction bases unmatched: 4. The CDR3 runs to 16 residues. Written as DNA, the CDR3 is TGCGCCAGCAGCCAAGGCCTAGCGGGAGGGTCCAATGAGCAGTTCTTC. Its protein product is CASSQGLAGGSNEQFF.

The chain couples TRBV6-5 to TRBJ1-5, with D uncertain. The CDR3 sequence is 13 residues long. Trimming pared 2 bases from V and 5 bases from J, leaving 7 bases between. Germline CDR1 is MNHEY and CDR2 is SVGAGI. The CDR3 sequence is CASSYGRHQPQHF. The CDR3 DNA follows: TGTGCCAGCAGTTACGGGCGTCATCAGCCCCAGCATTTT.

Here the CDR3 DNA reads TGTGCCAGCAGCGCCATACAGGGGAATCAGCCCCAGCATTTT. Translation: CASSAIQGNQPQHF. The chain recombines TRBV9 with TRBJ1-5, with 7 bases lining up with TRBD1. Unmatched junction bases numbered 4, after V lost 3 bases and J lost 4 bases. This CDR3 has 14 amino acids. Germline-derived CDR1 and CDR2 are SGDLS and YYNGEE.

The J gene is TRBJ1-5, the V gene TRBV24-1, with TRBD1 matching over 11 bases. The CDR3 length is 15 residues. Germline-derived CDR1 and CDR2 are KGHDR and SFDVKD. Trimming took 8 bases from V and 4 from J; bases not matched to a gene: 6. CDR3 protein: CATTDRDRGNQPQHF. The DNA of the CDR3 is TGTGCCACCACGGACCGGGACAGGGGGAATCAGCCCCAGCATTTT.

The rearrangement links TRBV9 to TRBJ2-6; D call uncertain. CDR3 length equals 15 residues. Trimming shortened V by 4 bases and J by 0 bases, and 8 bases separated the two germline ends. Germline CDR1 reads SGDLS; CDR2 reads YYNGEE. In nucleotides, the CDR3 is TGTGCCAGCAGCCCGCTTAGCTCTGGGGCCAACGTCCTGACTTTC. Protein: CASSPLSSGANVLTF.

This chain uses TRBV2 with TRBJ2-7; TRBD1 is a possible D gene (6 bases). The germline gives CDR1 SNHLY, CDR2 FYNNEI. The CDR3 runs 14 residues. The germline V and J ends were trimmed by 6 bases and 3 bases, with 15 bases remaining between them. The CDR3, as DNA: TGTGCCAGCAGCCCGGGACAAGCCAACTACGAGCAGTACTTC. It yields the protein CASSPGQANYEQYF.

The chain is built from TRBV2 and TRBJ1-1, with D perhaps TRBD1 (5 bases). V was trimmed by 6 bases and J by 2 bases, leaving 13 bases between them. Germline-derived CDR1 and CDR2 are SNHLY and FYNNEI. This CDR3 comprises 14 residues. The DNA of the CDR3 is TGTGCCAGCAGAAGGGGCACAGCCAACACTGAAGCTTTCTTT. It is translated as CASRRGTANTEAFF.

V usage is TRBV3-1 (or the pseudogene TRBV3-2) and J usage is TRBJ2-4, with D possibly being TRBD1 (6 bases). This CDR3 spans 14 amino acids. CDR1 is LGHDT and CDR2 is YNNKEL in the germline V gene (reference sequence). V dropped 4 bases and J dropped 3 bases, with 10 bases sitting between them. CDR3 loop: CASSPDRNKNIQYF. The CDR3 DNA follows: TGTGCCAGCAGCCCAGACAGGAACAAAAACATTCAGTACTTC.

CDR3 bases: TGCAGCGTTCAGGGACAGTTCATAACAGAGACCCAGTACTTC. It encodes CSVQGQFITETQYF. The chain joins TRBV29-1 to TRBJ2-5; TRBD1 matches at 7 bases. CDR1 is SQVTM and CDR2 is ANQGSEA in the germline V gene. The CDR3 covers 14 residues. The J segment lost 4 bases and the V segment lost 5 bases, leaving 10 bases of the junction unmatched.

This clone has just one count. The chain is built from TRBV28 and TRBJ2-7; TRBD2 might be the D (6 bases). The CDR3 covers 14 residues. Between the trimmed V and J ends, which lost 8 bases and 4 bases, there was a span of 18 bases. The germline V gene encodes CDR1 MDHEN and CDR2 SYDVKM. The CDR3 bases are TGTGCCAGCCAAGCCCCGGGGGAAGGGTACGAGCAGTACTTC. Translating gives CASQAPGEGYEQYF.

The chain links TRBV6-5 to TRBJ2-1, with 10 positions matching TRBD1. This CDR3 spans 14 amino acids. Germline loops: CDR1 MNHEY, CDR2 SVGAGI. The J segment lost 7 bases and the V segment lost 6 bases, leaving 6 bases of the junction unmatched. The CDR3 sequence: CASRPGQGINEQFF. As DNA, the CDR3 is TGTGCCAGCAGGCCGGGACAGGGGATAAATGAGCAGTTCTTC.

The chain is built from TRBV6-2 or TRBV6-3 and TRBJ2-1; 10 bases align to TRBD2. After removal of 5 bases from V and 15 bases from J, the junction contained 7 bases not matched to a gene. In germline, CDR1 is MNHEY, CDR2 SVGEGT. This CDR3 has 12 residues. Here the CDR3 reads CASSDPAGGSFF. In nucleotides, the CDR3 is TGTGCCAGCAGTGACCCAGCGGGAGGGTCGTTCTTC.

V usage is TRBV13 and J usage is TRBJ2-1; D perhaps matches TRBD1 (6 bases). V gave up 0 bases and J gave up 7 bases, with 10 bases separating them. Germline V gives CDR1 PRHDT, CDR2 FYEKMQ (reference sequence). This CDR3 has 14 amino acids. The DNA of the CDR3 is TGTGCCAGCAGCTTAGGGGCAAGGGGGAATGAGCAGTTCTTC. This sequence encodes CASSLGARGNEQFF.